The clone carrying this T cell receptor (beta chain) was observed a few times. Antigen: not known. Repeated repertoire sampling spanned the course of chemoradiotherapy. The data derive from a study of chemoradiotherapy in HPV16-positive cancers. Overall study: Candidate HPV-specific clones and shared TCR motifs came from a couple of HPV16-positive patients. Study results and limitations: Candidate HPV-specific clones and E7-related TCR motifs grew in tumor during treatment. Better recurrence-free survival went with HPV-responsive T-cell expansion in HPV16-positive patients.

Data came from immunoSEQ multiplex PCR; TCRdb stores just in-frame clones and leaves some out. The data show 50,000 to 55,000 clones, with under 95% seen just once and 2.5% to 4% held by the top ten. Trimming cost V 5 bases and J 4 bases; bases outside gene matches: 5. The germline V gene encodes CDR1 MNHEY and CDR2 SMNVEV (reference sequence). The CDR3 has 15 amino acids. The V call is TRBV27, the J call TRBJ2-1; 10 bases match TRBD2. Sequencing was performed on blood, taken from a patient who underwent chemoradiotherapy. This clonotype originated in a human donor with HPV-associated anogenital cancer. The CDR3 sequence: CASSTTSGAYNEQFF. DNA of the CDR3: TGTGCCAGCAGTACAACTAGCGGGGCTTACAATGAGCAGTTCTTC.